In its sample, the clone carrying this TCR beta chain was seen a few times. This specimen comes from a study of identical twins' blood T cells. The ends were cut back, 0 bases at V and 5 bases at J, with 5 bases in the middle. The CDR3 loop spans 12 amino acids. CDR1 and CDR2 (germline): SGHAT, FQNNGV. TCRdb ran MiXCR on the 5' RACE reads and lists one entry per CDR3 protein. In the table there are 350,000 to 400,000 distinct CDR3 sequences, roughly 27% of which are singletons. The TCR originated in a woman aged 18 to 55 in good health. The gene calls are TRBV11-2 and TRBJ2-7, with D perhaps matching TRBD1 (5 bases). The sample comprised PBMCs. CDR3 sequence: CASSLDRDEQYF. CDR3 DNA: TGTGCCAGCAGCTTAGACAGGGACGAGCAGTACTTC.